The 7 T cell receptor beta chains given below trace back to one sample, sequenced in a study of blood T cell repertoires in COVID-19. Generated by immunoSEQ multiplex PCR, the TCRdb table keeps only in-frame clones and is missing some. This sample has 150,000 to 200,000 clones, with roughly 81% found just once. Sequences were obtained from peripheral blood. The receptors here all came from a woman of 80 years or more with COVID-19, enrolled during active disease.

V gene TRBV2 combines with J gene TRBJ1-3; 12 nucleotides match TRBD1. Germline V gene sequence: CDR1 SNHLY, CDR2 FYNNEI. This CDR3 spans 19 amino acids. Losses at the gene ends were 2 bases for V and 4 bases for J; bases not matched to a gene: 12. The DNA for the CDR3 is TGTGCCAGCAGTGAATTCCGGGGACAGGGGGCCTGGTGGGGAAACACCATATATTTT. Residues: CASSEFRGQGAWWGNTIYF.

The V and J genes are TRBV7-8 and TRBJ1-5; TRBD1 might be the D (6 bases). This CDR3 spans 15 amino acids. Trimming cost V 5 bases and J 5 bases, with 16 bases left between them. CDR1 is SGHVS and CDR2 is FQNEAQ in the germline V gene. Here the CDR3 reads CASSRWGGGHQPQHF. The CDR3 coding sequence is TGTGCCAGCAGCCGGTGGGGGGGCGGGCATCAGCCCCAGCATTTT.

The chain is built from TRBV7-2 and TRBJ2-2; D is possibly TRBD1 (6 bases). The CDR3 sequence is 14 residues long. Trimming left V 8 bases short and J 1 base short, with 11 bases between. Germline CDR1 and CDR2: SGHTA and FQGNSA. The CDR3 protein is CASAGQMNTGELFF. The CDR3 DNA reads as TGTGCCAGCGCAGGACAGATGAACACCGGGGAGCTGTTTTTT.

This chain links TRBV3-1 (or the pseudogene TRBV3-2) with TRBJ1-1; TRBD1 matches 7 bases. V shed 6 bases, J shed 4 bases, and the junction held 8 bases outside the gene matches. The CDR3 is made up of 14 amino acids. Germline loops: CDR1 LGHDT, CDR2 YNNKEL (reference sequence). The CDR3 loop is CASSQNDRATEAFF. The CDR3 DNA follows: TGTGCCAGCAGTCAAAATGACAGGGCCACTGAAGCTTTCTTT.

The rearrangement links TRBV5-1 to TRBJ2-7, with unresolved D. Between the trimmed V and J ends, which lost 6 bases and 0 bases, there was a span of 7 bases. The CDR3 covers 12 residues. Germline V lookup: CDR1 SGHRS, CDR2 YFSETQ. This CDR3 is CASTYSSYEQYF. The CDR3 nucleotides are TGCGCCAGCACTTATAGCTCCTACGAGCAGTACTTC. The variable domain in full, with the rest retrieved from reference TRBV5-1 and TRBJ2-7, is KAGVTQTPRYLIKTRGQQVTLSCSPISGHRSVSWYQQTPGQGLQFLFEYFSETQRNKGNFPGRFSGRQFSNSRSEMNVSTLELGDSALYLCASTYSSYEQYFGPGTRLTVT.

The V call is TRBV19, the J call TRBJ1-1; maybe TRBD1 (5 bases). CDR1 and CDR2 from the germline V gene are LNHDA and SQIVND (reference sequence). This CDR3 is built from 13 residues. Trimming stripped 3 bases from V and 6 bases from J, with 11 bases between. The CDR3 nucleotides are TGTGCCAGTAGTATTCAGGGAGGGGCTGAAGCTTTCTTT. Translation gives CASSIQGGAEAFF.

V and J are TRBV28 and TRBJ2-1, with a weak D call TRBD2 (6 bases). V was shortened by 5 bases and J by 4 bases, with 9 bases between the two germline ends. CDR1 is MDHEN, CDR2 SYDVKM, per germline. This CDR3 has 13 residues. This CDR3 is CASSLTSYNEQFF. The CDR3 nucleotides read TGTGCCAGCAGTCTGACTAGTTACAATGAGCAGTTCTTC. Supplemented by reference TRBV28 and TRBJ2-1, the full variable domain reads DVKVTQSSRYLVKRTGEKVFLECVQDMDHENMFWYRQDPGLGLRLIYFSYDVKMKEKGDIPEGYSVSREKKERFSLILESASTNQTSMYLCASSLTSYNEQFFGPGTRLTVL.